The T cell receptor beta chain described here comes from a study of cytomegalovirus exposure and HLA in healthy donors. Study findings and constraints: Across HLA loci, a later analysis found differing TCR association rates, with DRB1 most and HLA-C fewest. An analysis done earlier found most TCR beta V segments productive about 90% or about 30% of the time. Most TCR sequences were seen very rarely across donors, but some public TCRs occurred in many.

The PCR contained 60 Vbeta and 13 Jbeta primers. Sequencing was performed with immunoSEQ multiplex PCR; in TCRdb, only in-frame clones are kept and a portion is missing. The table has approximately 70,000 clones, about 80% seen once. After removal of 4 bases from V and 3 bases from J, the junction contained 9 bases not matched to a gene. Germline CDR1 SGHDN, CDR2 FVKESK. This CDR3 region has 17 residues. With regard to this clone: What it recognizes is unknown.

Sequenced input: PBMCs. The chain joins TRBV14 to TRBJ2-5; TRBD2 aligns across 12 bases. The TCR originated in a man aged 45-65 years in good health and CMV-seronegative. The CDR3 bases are TGTGCCAGCAGCCTACTAGCGGGGGGCCAAAAAAAAGAGACCCAGTACTTC. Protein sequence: CASSLLAGGQKKETQYF.